This TCR beta chain was identified in a study of T cells after posttransplantation cyclophosphamide. Generated by immunoSEQ multiplex PCR, the TCRdb table keeps only in-frame clones and is missing some. The sample includes roughly 14,000 clones, more than 75% of them seen just once. Controls had myeloablative marrow grafts with methotrexate and calcineurin inhibitor, sampled at 1 year. In germline, CDR1 is KGHSH, CDR2 LQKENI. V was clipped by 2 bases and J by 7 bases, with 17 bases between them. There are 16 residues in the CDR3. Material: PBMCs, obtained after an allogeneic stem cell transplant with a calcineurin inhibitor and methotrexate. The chain couples TRBV18 to TRBJ2-2; D ambiguous. This clonotype was sampled from a male patient aged 50 to 59 who received an allogeneic stem cell transplant from an unrelated donor, was CMV-positive, and had chronic GVHD only. Some of the T cells might come from the graft donor. CDR3 residues: CASSPNDVGLGGELFF. CDR3 DNA sequence: TGTGCCAGCTCACCAAACGACGTGGGCCTCGGCGGGGAGCTGTTTTTT.